The sequence of this T cell receptor (beta chain) was determined in a study of technical replicates of blood from a handful of donors. Trimming cost V 2 bases and J 7 bases, with 18 bases left between them. Germline assignment: CDR1 GTSNPN and CDR2 SVGIG (reference sequence). The CDR3 has 14 residues. TCRdb's table, derived via immunoSEQ multiplex PCR, lists solely in-frame clones and lacks some. Here the sample spans around 60,000 clones, 80% to 95% being singletons. This clonotype was sampled from a human donor in good health. Some clones in this sample may be carry-over from other donors' samples. Material for sequencing was PBMCs. The chain joins TRBV30 to TRBJ2-7; perhaps TRBD2 as D (6 bases). The CDR3 here is CAWSSRRDDGEQYF. CDR3 nucleotide sequence: TGTGCCTGGAGTTCAAGGAGGGACGATGGAGAGCAGTACTTC. Full variable domain (missing parts from reference TRBV30 and TRBJ2-7): SQTIHQWPATLVQPVGSPLSLECTVEGTSNPNLYWYRQAAGRGLQLLFYSVGIGQISSEVPQNLSASRPQDRQFILSSKKLLLSDSGFYLCAWSSRRDDGEQYFGPGTRLTVT.